This record looks at one T cell receptor (beta chain) sequence and its context. The record originates from a study of blood T cell repertoires in COVID-19. Study-level information: Donors in the United States, Italy and Spain gave samples during acute or convalescent COVID-19. From T cells, B-cell-depleted T cells, or PBMCs came the material, which was cDNA or gDNA.

With 2 bases clipped from V and 0 bases from J, the junction kept 7 bases outside the gene matches. This CDR3 region has 17 residues. The germline V gene encodes CDR1 MDHEN and CDR2 SYDVKM. Per the study methods: Amplified reference gene primers provided the basis for estimating nucleated cell counts. The method was immunoSEQ multiplex PCR; TCRdb's version includes in-frame clones alone and lacks a portion of them. V and J calls and clone size come straight from that table; D and trimming were deduced from the DNA. This sample has approximately 350,000 clones, with around 82% found just once. This receptor was taken from a man aged 25 to 45 with active or convalescent COVID-19. The sample consisted of peripheral blood. The chain links TRBV28 to TRBJ2-1; the match to TRBD2 covers 7 bases. In nucleotides, the CDR3 is TGTGCCAGCAGTTTAGGATGGCGGGGGAGCTCCTACAATGAGCAGTTCTTC. It specifies CASSLGWRGSSYNEQFF.